This TCR beta chain comes out of a study of control samples from healthy donors and cancer patients (dated by TCRdb to the early 2020s). Comments on this clone: Its cognate antigen has yet to be identified. No base quality values were provided; no much bigger clone lies one nucleotide off.

The junction shows trimming of 0 bases on V and 2 bases on J, plus 8 bases between the germline ends. Sequences MNHEY (CDR1) and SVGAGI (CDR2) are obtained from the germline V gene. The CDR3 has 14 amino acids, counting the end cysteine and phenylalanine. Of the read, only the CDR3 DNA is kept; its 42 bases are in frame from base 1. Library prep was done by the immunoSEQ multiplex PCR assay. The table comes from immuneACCESS by way of TCRdb, which keeps in-frame sequences with V and J called. Part of the clones is missing from these tables; in studies checked, under half for an unresolved V gene and the rest for unknown reasons. The sample table holds around 120,000 clones, of which 87% were seen once. Approximately 9% of the sample goes to the ten largest clones.

The source is a man in his forties in good health. The sample taken for sequencing was blood. The chain is encoded by TRBV6-5 joined to TRBJ2-7; the D gene is perhaps TRBD1, on 5 matching bases. The DNA is as follows: TGTGCCAGCAGTTACTCGGGGCCACCCTACGAGCAGTACTTC. Translated, it reads CASSYSGPPYEQYF.